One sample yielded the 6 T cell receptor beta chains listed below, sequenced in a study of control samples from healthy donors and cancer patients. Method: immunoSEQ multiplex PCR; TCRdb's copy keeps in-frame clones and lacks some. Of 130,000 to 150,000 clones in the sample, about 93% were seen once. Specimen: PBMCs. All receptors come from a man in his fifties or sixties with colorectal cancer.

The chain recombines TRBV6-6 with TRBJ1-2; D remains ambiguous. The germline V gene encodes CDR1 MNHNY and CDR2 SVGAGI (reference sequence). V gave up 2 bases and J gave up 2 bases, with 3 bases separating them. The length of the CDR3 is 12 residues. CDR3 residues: CASSYTNYGYTF. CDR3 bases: TGTGCCAGCAGTTACACGAACTATGGCTACACCTTC.

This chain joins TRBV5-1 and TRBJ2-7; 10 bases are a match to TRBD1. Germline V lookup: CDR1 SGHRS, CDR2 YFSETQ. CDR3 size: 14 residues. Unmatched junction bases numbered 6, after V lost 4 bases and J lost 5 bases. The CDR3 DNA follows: TGCGCCAGCAGCCGACAGGGGGCGGGAAACGAGCAGTACTTC. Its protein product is CASSRQGAGNEQYF.

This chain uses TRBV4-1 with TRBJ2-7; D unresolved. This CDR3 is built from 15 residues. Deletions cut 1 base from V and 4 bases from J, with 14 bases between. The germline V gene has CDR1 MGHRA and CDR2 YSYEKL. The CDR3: CASSQGVGELYEQYF. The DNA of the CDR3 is TGCGCCAGCAGCCAAGGGGTTGGAGAGCTTTACGAGCAGTACTTC.

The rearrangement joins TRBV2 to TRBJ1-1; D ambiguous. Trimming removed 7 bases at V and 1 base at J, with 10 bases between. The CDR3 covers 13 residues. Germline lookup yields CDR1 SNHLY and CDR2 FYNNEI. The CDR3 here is CASITGKNTEAFF. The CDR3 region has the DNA TGTGCCAGCATTACCGGGAAGAACACTGAAGCTTTCTTT.

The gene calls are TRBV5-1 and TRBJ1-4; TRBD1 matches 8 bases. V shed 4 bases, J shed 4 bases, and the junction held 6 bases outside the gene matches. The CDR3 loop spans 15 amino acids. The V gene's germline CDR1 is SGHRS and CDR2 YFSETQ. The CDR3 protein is CASSGDRGLNEKLFF. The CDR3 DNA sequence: TGCGCCAGCAGCGGCGACAGGGGACTTAATGAAAAACTGTTTTTT.

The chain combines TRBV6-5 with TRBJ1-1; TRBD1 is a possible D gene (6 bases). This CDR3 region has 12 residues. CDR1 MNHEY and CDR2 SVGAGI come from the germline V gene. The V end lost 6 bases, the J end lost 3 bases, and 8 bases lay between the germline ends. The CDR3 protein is CASSTGYTEAFF. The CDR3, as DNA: TGTGCCAGCAGCACAGGGTACACTGAAGCTTTCTTT.